These 26 T cell receptor beta chains were sequenced from one sample in a study of blood T cell repertoires in COVID-19. The data were produced by immunoSEQ multiplex PCR, yet TCRdb's version contains in-frame clones alone and is incomplete. This table holds more than 300,000 clones, approximately 89% found once. Sequenced: PBMCs or T cells enriched from blood (not recorded which). The source is a woman aged 25 to 39 who had recovered from COVID-19.

In DNA, the CDR3 is TGTGCCAGCAGCTCCTCTAGCGGGAGACGCGATGAGCAGTTCTTC. It yields the protein CASSSSSGRRDEQFF. The chain combines TRBV5-4 with TRBJ2-1; TRBD2 aligns across 10 bases. This CDR3 has 15 amino acids. After removal of 3 bases from V and 8 bases from J, the junction contained 8 bases not matched to a gene. Germline values: CDR1 SGHNT, CDR2 YYREEE (reference sequence).

The chain is built from TRBV18 and TRBJ1-2; D is perhaps TRBD1 (6 bases). The CDR3 extends over 15 amino acids. The germline V and J ends were trimmed by 3 bases and 8 bases, with 19 bases remaining between them. Germline CDR1 is KGHSH and CDR2 is LQKENI. CDR3 nucleotides: TGTGCCAGCTCACCCCAGGGGACCCTCCCGGAGGGCTACACCTTC. It codes for CASSPQGTLPEGYTF.

The rearrangement uses TRBV19 and TRBJ1-4; possibly TRBD1 for D (5 bases). The germline CDR1 and CDR2 sequences are LNHDA and SQIVND (reference sequence). V gave up 7 bases and J gave up 7 bases, with 22 bases separating them. CDR3 length: 16 amino acids. The CDR3 here is CASKNGGGFGREKLFF. The CDR3 nucleotides read TGTGCCAGTAAAAATGGGGGAGGGTTCGGTCGTGAAAAACTGTTTTTT. The variable domain in full, with the rest retrieved from reference TRBV19 and TRBJ1-4, is DGGITQSPKYLFRKEGQNVTLSCEQNLNHDAMYWYRQDPGQGLRLIYYSQIVNDFQKGDIAEGYSVSREKKESFPLTVTSAQKNPTAFYLCASKNGGGFGREKLFFGSGTQLSVL.

The genes are TRBV3-1 (or the pseudogene TRBV3-2) and TRBJ1-1; D call uncertain. The V gene's germline CDR1 is LGHDT and CDR2 YNNKEL (reference sequence). The CDR3 runs to 14 residues. The germline V and J ends were trimmed by 0 bases and 4 bases, with 9 bases remaining between them. CDR3 region: CASSQDAGSTEAFF. CDR3 coding DNA: TGTGCCAGCAGCCAAGACGCTGGGAGCACTGAAGCTTTCTTT.

The J gene is TRBJ2-5, the V gene TRBV27; 8 nucleotides align to TRBD2. V lost 6 bases, J lost 6 bases, and 12 bases stayed unmatched. Germline V lookup: CDR1 MNHEY, CDR2 SMNVEV (reference sequence). The CDR3 runs to 15 residues. The DNA for the CDR3 is TGTGCCAGCAGCCGTCGCGGGCGGGAGGTGAAGACCCAGTACTTC. Its translation is CASSRRGREVKTQYF.

The rearrangement uses TRBV6-5 and TRBJ1-5; TRBD1 might be the D (6 bases). The CDR3 runs 15 residues. Germline lookup yields CDR1 MNHEY and CDR2 SVGAGI. V gave up 2 bases and J gave up 4 bases, with 12 bases separating them. The CDR3 DNA sequence: TGTGCCAGCAGTTACGACACAGGGTTTAATCAGCCCCAGCATTTT. Its protein product is CASSYDTGFNQPQHF.

The V and J genes are TRBV19 and TRBJ1-1, with a possible D match to TRBD1 (6 bases). Germline CDR1 reads LNHDA; CDR2 reads SQIVND (reference sequence). The ends were cut back, 5 bases at V and 1 base at J, with 23 bases in the middle. The CDR3 is 18 residues long. CDR3 nucleotide sequence: TGTGCCAGTAGTTCAGATGGACGGGGGGCCGCACGGAACACTGAAGCTTTCTTT. This gives the protein CASSSDGRGAARNTEAFF.

The CDR3 sequence is CASSSGGAYSYNEQFF. The CDR3 DNA reads TGCGCCAGCAGCTCCGGTGGGGCGTATAGCTACAATGAGCAGTTCTTC. This chain joins TRBV5-1 and TRBJ2-1; the D gene is possibly TRBD1 (5 bases). This CDR3 has 16 amino acids. V was pared by 3 bases and J by 3 bases, with 16 bases between. CDR1 and CDR2 (germline): SGHRS, YFSETQ.

CDR3 in amino acids: CASSLVTGGVGSNTEAFF. The CDR3 nucleotides are TGTGCCAGCAGCTTAGTAACGGGGGGAGTGGGATCGAACACTGAAGCTTTCTTT. The chain uses TRBV7-2 and TRBJ1-1, with a tentative D call TRBD1 (5 bases). Germline loops: CDR1 SGHTA, CDR2 FQGNSA. V was clipped by 1 base and J by 1 base, with 19 bases between them. The CDR3 runs to 18 residues.

The CDR3 DNA reads TGTGCCAGCAGCTTTTTTCGGCGCCCTGCGGGGGAAGCTTTCTTT. As protein: CASSFFRRPAGEAFF. The chain carries TRBV11-2 and TRBJ1-1; no clear D gene. V was trimmed by 3 bases and J by 8 bases, leaving 19 bases between them. CDR3 length equals 15 residues. Germline CDR1 is SGHAT and CDR2 is FQNNGV.

The J gene is TRBJ2-5, the V gene TRBV13, with D unclear. Germline loops: CDR1 PRHDT, CDR2 FYEKMQ (reference sequence). V gave up 4 bases and J gave up 1 base, with 7 bases separating them. The CDR3 is made up of 13 amino acids. In nucleotides, the CDR3 is TGTGCCAGCAGCTCGTACATCCAAGAGACCCAGTACTTC. It is translated as CASSSYIQETQYF. The whole variable domain, remainder taken from reference TRBV13 and TRBJ2-5, is AAGVIQSPRHLIKEKRETATLKCYPIPRHDTVYWYQQGPGQDPQFLISFYEKMQSDKGSIPDRFSAQQFSDYHSELNMSSLELGDSALYFCASSSYIQETQYFGPGTRLLVL.

On this clone itself: The same CDR3 arises from other DNA sequences in this sample as well. This sequence joins TRBV19 and TRBJ2-5, with unresolved D. This CDR3 comprises 13 residues. The V and J ends lost 3 bases and 2 bases respectively, with 7 bases between them. Germline V gene lookup returns CDR1 LNHDA and CDR2 SQIVND (reference sequence). CDR3 sequence (DNA): TGTGCCAGTAGTATTCCAGGTCAAGAGACCCAGTACTTC. This translates into CASSIPGQETQYF.

The chain recombines TRBV12-3 or TRBV12-4 with TRBJ1-5; tentative D call: TRBD1 (5 bases). Deletions cut 6 bases from V and 7 bases from J, with 13 bases between. The CDR3 is 13 amino acids. The CDR3 bases are TGTGCCAGCAGGACTTGGGGGGAGCAGCCCCAGCATTTT. Translation: CASRTWGEQPQHF.

The V gene is TRBV14, the J gene TRBJ2-5; 8 bases match TRBD2. There are 14 residues in the CDR3. In germline, CDR1 is SGHDN, CDR2 FVKESK. The ends lost 5 bases at V and 5 bases at J; junction bases unmatched: 7. The CDR3 region is CASSKGLEYETQYF. CDR3 nucleotide sequence: TGTGCCAGCAGCAAGGGACTAGAATATGAGACCCAGTACTTC. The full variable domain, with the rest looked up from reference TRBV14 and TRBJ2-5, is EAGVTQFPSHSVIEKGQTVTLRCDPISGHDNLYWYRRVMGKEIKFLLHFVKESKQDESGMPNNRFLAERTGGTYSTLKVQPAELEDSGVYFCASSKGLEYETQYFGPGTRLLVL.

The rearrangement uses TRBV5-4 and TRBJ2-1; D gene uncertain. V was clipped by 4 bases and J by 0 bases, with 11 bases between them. Germline assignment: CDR1 SGHNT and CDR2 YYREEE (reference sequence). There are 15 residues in the CDR3. The CDR3 loop reads CASSPVPGSYNEQFF. The DNA of the CDR3 is TGTGCCAGCAGCCCGGTCCCGGGCTCCTACAATGAGCAGTTCTTC.

V is TRBV30 and J is TRBJ1-2; a weak D match, TRBD1 (6 bases). V was cut by 3 bases and J by 6 bases, with 8 bases left in between. This CDR3 is 11 amino acids long. Germline V CDR1 and CDR2: GTSNPN, SVGIG (reference sequence). The CDR3 loop reads CAWSRQDGYTF. The CDR3 DNA reads as TGTGCCTGGAGCAGACAGGATGGCTACACCTTC.

The chain couples TRBV12-5 to TRBJ1-5; 7 bases fit TRBD1. The CDR3 is 17 residues long. Germline lookup yields CDR1 LGHNT and CDR2 FRNRAP. V lost 0 bases, J lost 2 bases, and 7 bases stayed unmatched. The CDR3: CASGLVAGGPGNQPQHF. The CDR3 DNA reads as TGTGCTAGTGGTTTGGTAGCAGGGGGGCCTGGCAATCAGCCCCAGCATTTT.

This clone was seen only once. The chain uses TRBV5-1 and TRBJ1-5; D call uncertain. V gave up 4 bases and J gave up 2 bases, with 13 bases separating them. This CDR3 has 15 residues. Germline V lookup: CDR1 SGHRS, CDR2 YFSETQ. CDR3: CASSPTSEGNQPQHF. The CDR3 DNA reads as TGCGCCAGCAGCCCGACGAGTGAGGGCAATCAGCCCCAGCATTTT.

A single count supports this clone. This rearrangement joins TRBV19 to TRBJ2-4; 8 nucleotides align to TRBD1. V gave up 6 bases and J gave up 5 bases; unmatched junction bases: 3. Germline V gene sequence: CDR1 LNHDA, CDR2 SQIVND (reference sequence). The CDR3 has 13 residues. The CDR3 reads CASSGQGENIQYF. The CDR3 DNA follows: TGTGCCAGTAGCGGACAGGGCGAAAACATTCAGTACTTC.

In its sample, this clone was seen once. The J gene is TRBJ2-7, the V gene TRBV7-3; 7 positions agree with TRBD2. Germline V lookup: CDR1 SGHTA, CDR2 FQGTGA. The CDR3 runs to 15 residues. Trimming took 3 bases from V and 4 from J; bases not matched to a gene: 9. Here the CDR3 DNA reads TGTGCCAGCAGCTTTTCGAGCGGGATGGGGTACGAGCAGTACTTC. Encoded protein: CASSFSSGMGYEQYF.

This rearrangement joins TRBV5-1 to TRBJ2-7, with 8 bases identical to TRBD2. In germline, CDR1 is SGHRS, CDR2 YFSETQ. This CDR3 spans 14 amino acids. Losses at the gene ends were 0 bases for V and 9 bases for J; bases not matched to a gene: 8. The CDR3: CASSLAIIAGRQYF. CDR3 sequence (DNA): TGCGCCAGCAGCTTGGCCATCATAGCGGGAAGGCAGTACTTC.

CDR3 DNA sequence: TGTGCCAGCAGTCTAGGGGCAGGGCAGACTTTCTTT. This encodes CASSLGAGQTFF. The rearrangement links TRBV7-9 to TRBJ1-1, with D possibly matching TRBD1 (5 bases). In germline, CDR1 is SEHNR, CDR2 FQNEAQ (reference sequence). Trimming took off 6 bases at V and 12 bases at J, with 17 bases between the two ends. This CDR3 spans 12 amino acids.

V and J are TRBV14 and TRBJ2-3; the D gene is possibly TRBD2 (5 bases). V was clipped by 0 bases and J by 5 bases, with 6 bases between them. CDR1 is SGHDN, CDR2 FVKESK, per germline. CDR3 length equals 13 residues. The DNA of the CDR3 is TGTGCCAGCAGCCAAGATCGGGGAGATACGCAGTATTTT. Translation gives CASSQDRGDTQYF. Using reference TRBV14 and TRBJ2-3 for the parts outside the CDR3, the full variable domain is EAGVTQFPSHSVIEKGQTVTLRCDPISGHDNLYWYRRVMGKEIKFLLHFVKESKQDESGMPNNRFLAERTGGTYSTLKVQPAELEDSGVYFCASSQDRGDTQYFGPGTRLTVL.

This clone has just one count. The chain joins TRBV3-1 (or the pseudogene TRBV3-2) to TRBJ1-1; TRBD1 might be the D (6 bases). Germline loops: CDR1 LGHDT, CDR2 YNNKEL (reference sequence). Trimming stripped 0 bases from V and 2 bases from J, with 16 bases between. The CDR3 loop spans 17 amino acids. CDR3 sequence (DNA): TGTGCCAGCAGCCAAGATATAATTTCGGGGGGCAACACTGAAGCTTTCTTT. Protein sequence: CASSQDIISGGNTEAFF.

V is TRBV27 and J is TRBJ2-2; D ambiguous. The germline CDR1 and CDR2 sequences are MNHEY and SMNVEV (reference sequence). The CDR3 totals 12 residues. V gave up 7 bases and J gave up 4 bases, with 7 bases separating them. Here the CDR3 DNA reads TGTGCCAGCAAAGCGCGCACCGGGGAGCTGTTTTTT. Translated, it gives CASKARTGELFF.

The chain is built from TRBV19 and TRBJ1-4; 9 bases line up with TRBD1. V lost 6 bases, J lost 8 bases, and 7 bases stayed unmatched. CDR3 size: 14 residues. In germline, CDR1 is LNHDA, CDR2 SQIVND (reference sequence). The CDR3 coding sequence is TGTGCCAGTAGCAGTGACAGGGGGAAGGAAAAACTGTTTTTT. Translation gives CASSSDRGKEKLFF.